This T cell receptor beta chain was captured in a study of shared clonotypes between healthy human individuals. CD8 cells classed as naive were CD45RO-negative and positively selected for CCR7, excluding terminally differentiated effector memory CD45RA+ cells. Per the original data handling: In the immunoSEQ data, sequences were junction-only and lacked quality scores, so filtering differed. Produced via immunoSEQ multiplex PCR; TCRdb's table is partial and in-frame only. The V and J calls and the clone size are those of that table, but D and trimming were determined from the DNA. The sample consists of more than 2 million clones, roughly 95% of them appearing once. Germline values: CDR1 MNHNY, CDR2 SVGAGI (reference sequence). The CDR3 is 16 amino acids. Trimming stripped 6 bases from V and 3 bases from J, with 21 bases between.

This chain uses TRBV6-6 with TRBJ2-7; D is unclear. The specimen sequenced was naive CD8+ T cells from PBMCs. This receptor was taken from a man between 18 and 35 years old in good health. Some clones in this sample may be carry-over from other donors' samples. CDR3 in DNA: TGTGCCAGCAGCGGAGCGACGGGCACGCGGTACTACGAGCAGTACTTC. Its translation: CASSGATGTRYYEQYF.